This T cell receptor beta chain was recovered during a study of technical replicates of blood from a few donors. Repertoires were generated with immunoSEQ multiplex PCR, while TCRdb's copy carries only in-frame clones and drops some. The profile shows roughly 60,000 clones, around 91% of them singletons. The clonotype comes from a human donor in good health. Some clones in this sample may be carry-over from other donors' samples. Sequenced input: PBMCs.

The CDR3 DNA follows: TGCGCCAGCAGCCAAGATTATGGTAGCGGGATAACATACCAAGAGACCCAGTACTTC. Protein: CASSQDYGSGITYQETQYF. The rearrangement joins TRBV4-3 to TRBJ2-5; 8 nucleotides agree with TRBD2. The trim removed 0 bases at V and 0 bases at J, leaving 12 bases unmatched. The germline V gene encodes CDR1 LGHNA and CDR2 YSLEER. This CDR3 is built from 19 residues.